The clone carrying this T cell receptor (beta chain) appeared a few times. Its specificity is not known. This specimen comes from a study of T-cell memory formation after mild COVID-19. Study as a whole: TCR clusters largely stayed donor specific. General study points: Most CD4+ clones that shrank were in CM and EM, while CD8+ ones turned up in EMRA. Clones contracting over day 15 to 85 were CD4/CD8 balanced, with later expanders leaning CD4+.

The CDR3 sequence is 13 residues long. Looked up from germline, CDR1 is MDHEN and CDR2 is SYDVKM. The V end was cut by 10 bases, the J end by 2 bases, with 14 bases between. MiXCR, run by TCRdb on the 5' RACE reads, gives a single entry per CDR3 protein. The repertoire consists of roughly 400,000 distinct CDR3 sequences, with more than 15% occurring once and the leading ten covering roughly 21%. The source of this sequence is a man younger than 35 who had mild COVID-19 (a few samples of this study predate the infection). Cell type and time point are not known. The specimen sequenced was PBMCs or a T cell subset sorted from them (not recorded which). V usage is TRBV28 and J usage is TRBJ1-1, with D perhaps TRBD1 (5 bases). CDR3 bases: TGTGCCATTAAGGGGCGTGCAAACACTGAAGCTTTCTTT. Its translation is CAIKGRANTEAFF.